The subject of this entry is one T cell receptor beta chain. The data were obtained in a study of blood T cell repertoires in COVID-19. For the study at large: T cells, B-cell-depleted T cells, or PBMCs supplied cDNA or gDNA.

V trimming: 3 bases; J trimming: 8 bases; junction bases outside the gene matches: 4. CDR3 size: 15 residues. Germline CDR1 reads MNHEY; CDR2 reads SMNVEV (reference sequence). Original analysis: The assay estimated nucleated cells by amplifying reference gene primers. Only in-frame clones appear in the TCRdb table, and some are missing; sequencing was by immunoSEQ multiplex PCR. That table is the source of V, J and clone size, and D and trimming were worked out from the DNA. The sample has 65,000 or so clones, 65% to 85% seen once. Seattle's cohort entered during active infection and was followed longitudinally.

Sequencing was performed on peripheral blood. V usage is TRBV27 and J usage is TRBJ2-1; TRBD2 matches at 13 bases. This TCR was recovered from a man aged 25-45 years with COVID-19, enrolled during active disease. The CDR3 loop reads CASSFTSGRAYEQFF. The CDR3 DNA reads TGTGCCAGCAGTTTTACTAGCGGGAGGGCCTATGAGCAGTTCTTC.